These T cell receptor beta chains were read from a single sample in a study of blood T cell repertoires in COVID-19. This table comes from immunoSEQ multiplex PCR, and its TCRdb copy is limited to in-frame clones, with some not included. Seen here are about 210,000 clones, 84% observed once, and the top ten hold 9.7%. The sequenced material came from peripheral blood. These receptors were collected from a man aged 45 to 65 with active or convalescent COVID-19. The CDR3 runs from the conserved cysteine through the conserved F or W. Fields, in order: J gene, V gene, CDR3 protein.

J: TRBJ2-5
V: TRBV3-1/TRBV3-2
CDR3: CASSQDIALGGGLETQYF

J: TRBJ2-3
V: TRBV2
CDR3: CASRRGTPSGDTQYF

J: TRBJ2-7
V: TRBV16
CDR3: CASSQSTGGEQYF

J: TRBJ1-2
V: TRBV3-1/TRBV3-2
CDR3: CASSQAQGGYTF

J: TRBJ1-6
V: TRBV2
CDR3: CASSVLQGSSPLHF

J: TRBJ1-2
V: TRBV7-2
CDR3: CASSLASQGGYGYTF

J: TRBJ2-3
V: TRBV11-2
CDR3: CASSQNGGADTQYF

J: TRBJ2-3
V: TRBV9
CDR3: CASSDGLAGETDTQYF

J: TRBJ1-5
V: TRBV18
CDR3: CASSPDSSNQPQHF

J: TRBJ2-1
V: TRBV28
CDR3: CASSFGGPYNEQFF

J: TRBJ1-4
V: TRBV7-2
CDR3: CASSPWTGGGEKLFF

J: TRBJ2-3
V: TRBV7-6
CDR3: CASSAGTAAGTDTQYF

J: TRBJ2-5
V: TRBV24-1
CDR3: CATSVGQGARETQYF

J: TRBJ1-1
V: TRBV9
CDR3: CASSLRQNTEAFF

J: TRBJ1-1
V: TRBV12-3/TRBV12-4
CDR3: CASIPPGGSLAFF

J: TRBJ1-1
V: TRBV28
CDR3: CASSRDSFKGTEAFF

J: TRBJ2-7
V: TRBV11-2
CDR3: CASSLTSGSYEQYF

J: TRBJ1-1
V: TRBV12-3/TRBV12-4
CDR3: CASTITGAEAFF

J: TRBJ1-6
V: TRBV5-1
CDR3: CASSLGTAYNSPLHF

J: TRBJ1-2
V: TRBV7-8
CDR3: CASSRAIGTGGMYGYTF

J: TRBJ1-5
V: TRBV6-2/TRBV6-3
CDR3: CASSYQDSSLSNQPQHF

J: TRBJ1-2
V: TRBV9
CDR3: CASSYGQGNDGLGGYTF

J: TRBJ1-2
V: TRBV28
CDR3: CASSLPDPRGLIMGYTF

J: TRBJ2-3
V: TRBV2
CDR3: CASSDMGGTGTDTQYF

J: TRBJ2-2
V: TRBV7-9
CDR3: CASSSRTGWTGELFF

J: TRBJ1-1
V: TRBV2
CDR3: CASRGSGGQNTEAFF

J: TRBJ2-1
V: TRBV18
CDR3: CASSLSGKDGEQFF